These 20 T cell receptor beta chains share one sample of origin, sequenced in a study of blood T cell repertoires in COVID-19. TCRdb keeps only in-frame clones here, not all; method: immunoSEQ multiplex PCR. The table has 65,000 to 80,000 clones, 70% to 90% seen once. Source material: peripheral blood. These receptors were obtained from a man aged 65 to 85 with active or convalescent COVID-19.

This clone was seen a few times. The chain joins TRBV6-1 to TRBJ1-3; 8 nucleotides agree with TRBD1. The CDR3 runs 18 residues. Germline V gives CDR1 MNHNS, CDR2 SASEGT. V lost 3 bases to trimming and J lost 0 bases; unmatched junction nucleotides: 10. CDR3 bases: TGTGCCAGCAGTGAGAGGGGCAGGGGGCTAAGCTCTGGAAACACCATATATTTT. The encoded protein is CASSERGRGLSSGNTIYF.

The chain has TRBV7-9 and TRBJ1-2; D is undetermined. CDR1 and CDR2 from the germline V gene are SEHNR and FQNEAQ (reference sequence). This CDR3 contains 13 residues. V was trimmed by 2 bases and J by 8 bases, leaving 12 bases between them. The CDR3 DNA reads TGTGCCAGCAGCTTACCCCAGGCTTTCGGCTACACCTTC. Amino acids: CASSLPQAFGYTF.

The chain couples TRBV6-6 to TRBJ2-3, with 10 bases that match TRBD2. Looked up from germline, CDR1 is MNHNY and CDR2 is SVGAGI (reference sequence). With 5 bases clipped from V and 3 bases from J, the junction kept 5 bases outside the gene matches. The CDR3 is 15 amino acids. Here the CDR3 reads CASSRSGRDTDTQYF. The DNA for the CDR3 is TGTGCCAGCAGTCGGAGCGGGAGGGATACAGATACGCAGTATTTT.

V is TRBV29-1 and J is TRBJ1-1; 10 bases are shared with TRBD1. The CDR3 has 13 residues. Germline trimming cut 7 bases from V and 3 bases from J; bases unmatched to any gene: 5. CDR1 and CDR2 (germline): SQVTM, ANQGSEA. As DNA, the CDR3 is TGCAGCGCAGACAGGGGGCCGGACACTGAAGCTTTCTTT. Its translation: CSADRGPDTEAFF.

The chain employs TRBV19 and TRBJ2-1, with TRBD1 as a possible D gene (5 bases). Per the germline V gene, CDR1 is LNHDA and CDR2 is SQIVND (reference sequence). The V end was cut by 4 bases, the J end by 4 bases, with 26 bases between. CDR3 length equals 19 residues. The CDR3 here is CASSNQPGASWVRYNEQFF. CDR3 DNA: TGTGCCAGTAGTAATCAACCTGGGGCATCTTGGGTTAGGTACAATGAGCAGTTCTTC.

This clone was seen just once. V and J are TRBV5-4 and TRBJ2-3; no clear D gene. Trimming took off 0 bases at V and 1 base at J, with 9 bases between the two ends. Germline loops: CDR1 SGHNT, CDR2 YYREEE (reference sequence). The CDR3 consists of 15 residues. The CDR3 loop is CASSLVVARTDTQYF. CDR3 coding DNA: TGTGCCAGCAGCTTGGTCGTGGCTCGCACAGATACGCAGTATTTT.

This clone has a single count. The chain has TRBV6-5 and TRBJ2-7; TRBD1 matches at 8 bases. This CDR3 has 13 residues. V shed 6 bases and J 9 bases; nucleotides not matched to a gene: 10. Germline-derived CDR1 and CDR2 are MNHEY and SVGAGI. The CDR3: CASSDQGARGQYF. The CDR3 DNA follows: TGTGCCAGCAGCGACCAGGGGGCGCGGGGGCAGTACTTC.

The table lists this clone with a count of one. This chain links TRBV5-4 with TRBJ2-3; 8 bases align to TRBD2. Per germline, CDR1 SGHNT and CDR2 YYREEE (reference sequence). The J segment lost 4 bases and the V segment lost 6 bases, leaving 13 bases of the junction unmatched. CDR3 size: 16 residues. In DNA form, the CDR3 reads TGTGCCAGCACTCCGTGGGAGCGGGGGAGGGCAGATACGCAGTATTTT. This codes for CASTPWERGRADTQYF. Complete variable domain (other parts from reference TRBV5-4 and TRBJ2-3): ETGVTQSPTHLIKTRGQQVTLRCSSQSGHNTVSWYQQALGQGPQFIFQYYREEENGRGNFPPRFSGLQFPNYSSELNVNALELDDSALYLCASTPWERGRADTQYFGPGTRLTVL.

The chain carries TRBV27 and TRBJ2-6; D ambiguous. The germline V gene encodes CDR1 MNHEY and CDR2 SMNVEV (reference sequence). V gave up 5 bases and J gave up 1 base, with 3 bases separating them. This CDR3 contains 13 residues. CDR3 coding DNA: TGTGCCAGCAGTCGGTCTGGGGCCAACGTCCTGACTTTC. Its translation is CASSRSGANVLTF.

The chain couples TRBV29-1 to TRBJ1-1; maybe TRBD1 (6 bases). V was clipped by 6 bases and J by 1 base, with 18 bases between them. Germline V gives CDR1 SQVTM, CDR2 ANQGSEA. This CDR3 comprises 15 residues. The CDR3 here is CSVTEGGGANTEAFF. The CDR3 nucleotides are TGCAGCGTGACAGAGGGCGGGGGGGCGAACACTGAAGCTTTCTTT. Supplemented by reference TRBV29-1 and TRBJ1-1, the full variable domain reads SAVISQKPSRDICQRGTSLTIQCQVDSQVTMMFWYRQQPGQSLTLIATANQGSEATYESGFVIDKFPISRPNLTFSTLTVSNMSPEDSSIYLCSVTEGGGANTEAFFGQGTRLTVV.

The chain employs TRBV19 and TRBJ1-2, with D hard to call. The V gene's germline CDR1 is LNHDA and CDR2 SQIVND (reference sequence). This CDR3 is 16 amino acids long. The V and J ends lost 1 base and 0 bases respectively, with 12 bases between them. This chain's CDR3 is CASSIVPAPTNYGYTF. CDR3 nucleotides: TGTGCCAGTAGTATAGTGCCAGCGCCTACTAACTATGGCTACACCTTC.

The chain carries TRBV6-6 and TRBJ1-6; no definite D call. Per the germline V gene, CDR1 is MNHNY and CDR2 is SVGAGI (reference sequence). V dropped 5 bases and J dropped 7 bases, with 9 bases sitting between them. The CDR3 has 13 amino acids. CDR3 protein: CASSDNGNSPLHF. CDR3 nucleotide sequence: TGTGCCAGCAGTGACAATGGGAATTCACCCCTCCACTTT.

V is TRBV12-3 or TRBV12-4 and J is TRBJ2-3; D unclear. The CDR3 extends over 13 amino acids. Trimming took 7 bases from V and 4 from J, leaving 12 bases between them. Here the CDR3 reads CASTWSGADTQYF. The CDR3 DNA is TGTGCCAGCACTTGGAGTGGAGCAGATACGCAGTATTTT.

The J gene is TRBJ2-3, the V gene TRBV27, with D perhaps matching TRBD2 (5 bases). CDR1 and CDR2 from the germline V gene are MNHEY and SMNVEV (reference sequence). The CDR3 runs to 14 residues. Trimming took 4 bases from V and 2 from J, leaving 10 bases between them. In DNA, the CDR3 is TGTGCCAGCAGTTCCCTCCGGGACACAGATACGCAGTATTTT. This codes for CASSSLRDTDTQYF.

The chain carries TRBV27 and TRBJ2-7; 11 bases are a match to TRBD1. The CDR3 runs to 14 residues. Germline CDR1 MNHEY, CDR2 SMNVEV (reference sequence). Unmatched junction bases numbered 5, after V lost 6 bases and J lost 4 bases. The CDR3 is CASRDRGRGYEQYF. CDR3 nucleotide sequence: TGTGCCAGCAGGGACAGGGGGCGCGGGTACGAGCAGTACTTC.

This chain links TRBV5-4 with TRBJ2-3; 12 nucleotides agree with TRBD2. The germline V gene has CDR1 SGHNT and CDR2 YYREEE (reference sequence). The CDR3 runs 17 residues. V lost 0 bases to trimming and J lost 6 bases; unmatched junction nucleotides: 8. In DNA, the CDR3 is TGTGCCAGCAGCTTGGGACTAGCGGGGGTTGAATGGGATACGCAGTATTTT. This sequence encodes CASSLGLAGVEWDTQYF.

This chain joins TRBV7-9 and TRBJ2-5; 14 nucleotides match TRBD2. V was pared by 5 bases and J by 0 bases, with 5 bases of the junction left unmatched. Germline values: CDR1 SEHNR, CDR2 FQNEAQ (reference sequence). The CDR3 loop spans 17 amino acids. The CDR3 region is CASSLGTSGSYQETQYF. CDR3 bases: TGTGCCAGCAGCCTAGGGACTAGCGGGAGTTACCAAGAGACCCAGTACTTC.

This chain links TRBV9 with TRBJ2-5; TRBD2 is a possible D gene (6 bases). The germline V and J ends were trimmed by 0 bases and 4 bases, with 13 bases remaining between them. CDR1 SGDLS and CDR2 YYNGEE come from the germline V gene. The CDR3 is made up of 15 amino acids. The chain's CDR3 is CASSVGGLLSETQYF. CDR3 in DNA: TGTGCCAGCAGCGTAGGGGGACTCCTGTCAGAGACCCAGTACTTC.

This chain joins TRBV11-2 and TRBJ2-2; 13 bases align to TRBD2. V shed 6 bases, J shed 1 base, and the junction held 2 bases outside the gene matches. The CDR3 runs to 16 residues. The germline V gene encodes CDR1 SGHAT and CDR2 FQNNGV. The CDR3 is CASRRLAGGNTGELFF. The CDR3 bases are TGTGCCAGCAGGAGACTAGCGGGAGGGAACACCGGGGAGCTGTTTTTT.

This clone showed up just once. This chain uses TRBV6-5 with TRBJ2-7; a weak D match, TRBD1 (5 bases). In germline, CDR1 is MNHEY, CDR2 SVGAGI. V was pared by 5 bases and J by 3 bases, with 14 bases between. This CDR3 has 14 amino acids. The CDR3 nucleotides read TGTGCCAGCAGTCGCAGACAGACCAGCTACGAGCAGTACTTC. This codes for CASSRRQTSYEQYF.